This T cell receptor beta chain was captured by sequencing in a study of blood T cells in healthy people across ages. Study-level information: The capture of about one barcoded beta molecule per two T cells was achieved by template switching.

General study results and limits: CMV status of donors was unknown, possibly confounding expanded clonotype changes.

Individuals who donated were healthy Caucasians from Russia aged 6 to 90. The second PCR ran about 6 to 11 cycles with a sample-barcoded 5' primer and J-beta primers. One entry per CDR3 protein, called by TCRdb with MiXCR from the 5' RACE reads. The repertoire holds under 750,000 distinct CDR3 sequences, roughly 48% seen once, with roughly 25% in the top ten. As concerns this clonotype: Its antigen remains unknown.

The sequenced sample consisted of blood. This TCR was sampled from an elderly man in good health.

The CDR3, as DNA: TGCGCCAGCAGCCCTCGGTGGGGCTACAATGAGCAGTTCTTC. Amino acid sequence: CASSPRWGYNEQFF. The chain combines TRBV5-1 with TRBJ2-1; D remains unclear. The CDR3 covers 14 residues. V was trimmed by 4 bases and J by 3 bases, leaving 11 bases between them. Germline-derived CDR1 and CDR2 are SGHRS and YFSETQ.